A single sample gave rise to the 11 T cell receptor beta chains below, sequenced in a study of shared clonotypes between healthy human individuals. Some clones are missing from TCRdb's copy, which holds only in-frame ones; the method was immunoSEQ multiplex PCR. The sample yields some 2,000,000 clones, nearly 97% seen once. The sequencing sample was made of naive CD4+ T cells sorted from blood. The subset was: CD45RA+ positively selected. These receptors all stem from a man between 18 and 35 years old in good health.

Regarding this clone: Other nucleotide sequences in the sample specify the same CDR3. V and J are TRBV7-9 and TRBJ1-2; a weak D match, TRBD1 (5 bases). The CDR3 runs to 14 residues. The V gene's germline CDR1 is SEHNR and CDR2 FQNEAQ (reference sequence). The V gene lost 0 bases and the J gene lost 3 bases, with 8 bases spanning the gap. Written as DNA, the CDR3 is TGTGCCAGCAGCTTAGCCGGGGGGGACTATGGCTACACCTTC. It is translated as CASSLAGGDYGYTF. Supplemented by reference TRBV7-9 and TRBJ1-2, the full variable domain reads DTGVSQNPRHKITKRGQNVTFRCDPISEHNRLYWYRQTLGQGPEFLTYFQNEAQLEKSRLLSDRFSAERPKGSFSTLEIQRTEQGDSAMYLCASSLAGGDYGYTFGSGTRLTVV.

The chain has TRBV6-6 and TRBJ1-1; 8 bases map to TRBD1. The ends lost 8 bases at V and 3 bases at J; junction bases unmatched: 8. CDR1 is MNHNY, CDR2 SVGAGI, per germline (reference sequence). CDR3 length equals 14 residues. CDR3 DNA sequence: TGTGCCAGCGAAGACAGGGGCCTTTACACTGAAGCTTTCTTT. Translating gives CASEDRGLYTEAFF.

The V and J genes are TRBV7-9 and TRBJ2-7; possible D gene TRBD2, 5 bases. The CDR3 totals 14 residues. The V and J ends lost 0 bases and 6 bases respectively, with 12 bases between them. Germline loops: CDR1 SEHNR, CDR2 FQNEAQ (reference sequence). CDR3 nucleotides: TGTGCCAGCAGCTTAGCGTTACTAGTCAGCGAGCAGTACTTC. Protein sequence: CASSLALLVSEQYF.

This chain links TRBV18 with TRBJ1-1; D is ambiguous. Trimming took off 3 bases at V and 1 base at J, with 9 bases between the two ends. The CDR3 length is 14 residues. Germline V gene data show CDR1 as KGHSH and CDR2 as LQKENI. The CDR3 loop reads CASSPQNGNTEAFF. The CDR3 DNA sequence: TGTGCCAGCTCACCCCAGAACGGGAACACTGAAGCTTTCTTT.

The chain employs TRBV5-4 and TRBJ2-6; the D gene could be TRBD1 or TRBD2 (5 bases each). V shed 4 bases and J shed 0 bases, with 11 bases lying between them. The CDR3 contains 16 residues. CDR1 SGHNT and CDR2 YYREEE come from the germline V gene (reference sequence). The DNA of the CDR3 is TGTGCCAGCAGCCCGGGACCACGCTCTGGGGCCAACGTCCTGACTTTC. Its translation: CASSPGPRSGANVLTF.

The chain has TRBV2 and TRBJ2-7; TRBD1 aligns across 8 bases. The V gene end was trimmed by 8 bases and the J gene end by 3 bases; junction bases not matched to a gene: 6. This CDR3 contains 13 residues. The germline gives CDR1 SNHLY, CDR2 FYNNEI. CDR3 nucleotide sequence: TGTGCCAGCGCAGGGGGCGAAGACTACGAGCAGTACTTC. It yields the protein CASAGGEDYEQYF.

V usage is TRBV27 and J usage is TRBJ1-1; perhaps TRBD1 as D (5 bases). There are 15 residues in the CDR3. The V gene lost 6 bases and the J gene lost 5 bases, with 19 bases spanning the gap. CDR1 and CDR2 from the germline V gene are MNHEY and SMNVEV (reference sequence). The CDR3 DNA sequence: TGTGCCAGCAGACCCAACAGAGCCGGGGGAACTGAAGCTTTCTTT. Its translation is CASRPNRAGGTEAFF.

In the case of this clone: Other DNA sequences in the sample encode the same CDR3. The chain uses TRBV7-2 and TRBJ2-7; D unclear. V dropped 4 bases and J dropped 1 base, with 8 bases sitting between them. The CDR3 contains 13 residues. CDR1 is SGHTA and CDR2 is FQGNSA in the germline V gene. Written as DNA, the CDR3 is TGTGCCAGCAGCTCTGACCGTTCCTACGAGCAGTACTTC. Protein product: CASSSDRSYEQYF.

In regard to this clone: The same CDR3 is also encoded by other DNA sequences in this sample. The chain recombines TRBV5-1 with TRBJ2-2, with a weak D call TRBD2 (5 bases). Germline CDR1 SGHRS, CDR2 YFSETQ. V lost 2 bases, J lost 1 base, and 9 bases lay in between. The CDR3 sequence is 15 residues long. The CDR3 DNA sequence: TGCGCCAGCAGCTTTACCGGGGTGAACACCGGGGAGCTGTTTTTT. Its protein is CASSFTGVNTGELFF.

The chain carries TRBV6-6 and TRBJ2-3, with TRBD2 identical over 8 bases. Germline V CDR1 and CDR2: MNHNY, SVGAGI (reference sequence). The CDR3 is 15 residues long. Germline trimming cut 3 bases from V and 2 bases from J; bases unmatched to any gene: 4. CDR3: CASSYNSGDTDTQYF. The CDR3 bases are TGTGCCAGCAGTTATAATAGCGGGGACACAGATACGCAGTATTTT.

V and J are TRBV4-3 and TRBJ2-7; 10 bases agree with TRBD1. Germline CDR1 is LGHNA and CDR2 is YSLEER. V lost 1 base to trimming and J lost 7 bases; unmatched junction nucleotides: 4. This CDR3 has 14 amino acids. The CDR3 coding sequence is TGCGCCAGCAGCCAAGGGACAGGGGGGAGGGAGCAGTACTTC. It encodes CASSQGTGGREQYF.